These 25 T cell receptor beta chains share one sample of origin, sequenced in a study of cytomegalovirus exposure and HLA in healthy donors. A multiplex PCR was run with 60 Vbeta primers and 13 Jbeta primers. Method: immunoSEQ multiplex PCR; TCRdb's copy keeps in-frame clones and lacks some. This table has approximately 150,000 clones, under 70% appearing once. Sequences were obtained from PBMCs. Receptors originate from a woman aged 40-49 years in good health and CMV-seropositive.

The chain employs TRBV4-2 and TRBJ1-2; 10 bases fit TRBD1. After removal of 0 bases from V and 6 bases from J, the junction contained 7 bases not matched to a gene. The CDR3 length is 16 residues. Germline V gene sequence: CDR1 LGHNA, CDR2 YNFKEQ. The CDR3 region has the DNA TGTGCCAGCAGCCAAGATCGGGACAGGGGCTTAAATGGCTACACCTTC. Its protein product is CASSQDRDRGLNGYTF.

The chain carries TRBV14 and TRBJ2-5; 10 bases fit TRBD2. The J call is doubtful: the DNA matches TRBJ2-7 better. The length of the CDR3 is 14 residues. Germline assignment: CDR1 SGHDN and CDR2 FVKESK. The CDR3 region has the DNA TGTGCCAGCAGCCACCTAGCGGGAGTCCACGAGCAGTACTTC. It is translated as CASSHLAGVHEQYF.

CDR3 in amino acids: CASSYGSRVGEQYF. The CDR3 coding sequence is TGTGCCAGCAGTTACGGGTCCAGGGTGGGCGAGCAGTACTTC. J is TRBJ2-7 and V is TRBV6-5; tentatively, D is TRBD1 (5 bases). Looked up from germline, CDR1 is MNHEY and CDR2 is SVGAGI. The CDR3 covers 14 residues. V was trimmed by 2 bases and J by 6 bases, leaving 14 bases between them.

The rearrangement links TRBV19 to TRBJ2-7, with 10 bases fitting TRBD1. Losses at the gene ends were 4 bases for V and 2 bases for J; bases not matched to a gene: 2. The germline CDR1 and CDR2 sequences are LNHDA and SQIVND (reference sequence). The CDR3 runs 14 residues. CDR3 loop: CASSTGTGAYEQYF. For the CDR3, the DNA is TGTGCCAGTAGTACGGGGACAGGGGCCTACGAGCAGTACTTC.

The gene calls are TRBV4-1 and TRBJ1-2; TRBD1 might be the D (5 bases). Looked up from germline, CDR1 is MGHRA and CDR2 is YSYEKL. The CDR3 is 15 residues long. V was cut by 2 bases and J by 6 bases, with 16 bases left in between. CDR3 amino acids: CASSQSAGSLDGYTF. CDR3 sequence (DNA): TGCGCCAGCAGCCAAAGTGCAGGGTCCCTCGATGGCTACACCTTC.

The rearrangement links TRBV6-4 to TRBJ2-3; 8 bases align to TRBD2. The CDR3 loop spans 11 amino acids. Germline-derived CDR1 and CDR2 are MRHNA and SNTAGT. Trimming cost V 9 bases and J 9 bases; bases outside gene matches: 5. The CDR3 reads CARDSGTTQYF. The DNA for the CDR3 is TGTGCCAGAGATAGCGGGACAACGCAGTATTTT.

This sequence joins TRBV28 and TRBJ2-1; TRBD2 matches 10 bases. Germline assignment: CDR1 MDHEN and CDR2 SYDVKM. The CDR3 is 15 amino acids. With 5 bases clipped from V and 5 bases from J, the junction kept 6 bases outside the gene matches. The CDR3 region has the DNA TGTGCCAGCAGTCAAAGCGGGAGGGGGCACAATGAGCAGTTCTTC. Its translation: CASSQSGRGHNEQFF. Combining the CDR3 with reference TRBV28 and TRBJ2-1 gives the whole variable domain DVKVTQSSRYLVKRTGEKVFLECVQDMDHENMFWYRQDPGLGLRLIYFSYDVKMKEKGDIPEGYSVSREKKERFSLILESASTNQTSMYLCASSQSGRGHNEQFFGPGTRLTVL.

This clone was counted between two and nine times. This chain connects TRBV5-1 to TRBJ2-7; no firm D call. Germline CDR1 and CDR2: SGHRS and YFSETQ. This CDR3 is built from 12 residues. V shed 3 bases and J shed 2 bases, with 6 bases lying between them. CDR3: CASSSTTYEQYF. The CDR3, as DNA: TGCGCCAGCAGCTCCACTACCTACGAGCAGTACTTC.

The chain recombines TRBV5-4 with TRBJ1-5; 7 bases map to TRBD1. J gave up 7 bases and V 3 bases, and 7 bases lay outside the gene matches. CDR3 size: 14 residues. Germline lookup yields CDR1 SGHNT and CDR2 YYREEE (reference sequence). The CDR3 sequence is CASSSQGSGQPQHF. The CDR3 region has the DNA TGTGCCAGCAGCTCACAGGGGTCCGGCCAGCCCCAGCATTTT.

The J gene is TRBJ1-6, the V gene TRBV4-1; D possibly corresponds to TRBD1 (5 bases). V was pared by 0 bases and J by 10 bases, with 10 bases between. Germline V lookup: CDR1 MGHRA, CDR2 YSYEKL. The CDR3 spans 14 residues. CDR3 coding DNA: TGCGCCAGCAGCCAAGAGGGGGGAAACTCACCCCTCCACTTT. This gives the protein CASSQEGGNSPLHF.

The chain carries TRBV4-3 and TRBJ1-1; no firm D call. V dropped 0 bases and J dropped 1 base, with 6 bases sitting between them. From germline, CDR1 is LGHNA and CDR2 YSLEER. This CDR3 has 14 amino acids. CDR3 residues: CASSQDGRNTEAFF. DNA for the CDR3: TGCGCCAGCAGCCAAGATGGCCGGAACACTGAAGCTTTCTTT.

The chain uses TRBV6-6 and TRBJ2-5; 7 bases fit TRBD1. The V gene end was trimmed by 7 bases and the J gene end by 5 bases; junction bases not matched to a gene: 7. Looked up from germline, CDR1 is MNHNY and CDR2 is SVGAGI (reference sequence). The CDR3 consists of 13 residues. The CDR3 sequence is CASTPDRDETQYF. DNA of the CDR3: TGTGCCAGCACGCCCGACAGGGACGAGACCCAGTACTTC.

This sequence joins TRBV28 and TRBJ2-7; D perhaps matches TRBD2 (6 bases). Germline lookup yields CDR1 MDHEN and CDR2 SYDVKM. The V and J ends lost 3 bases and 2 bases respectively, with 8 bases between them. There are 13 residues in the CDR3. CDR3 sequence (DNA): TGTGCCAGCAGTTTTGGGGGGACCTACGAGCAGTACTTC. As protein: CASSFGGTYEQYF. Supplemented by reference TRBV28 and TRBJ2-7, the full variable domain reads DVKVTQSSRYLVKRTGEKVFLECVQDMDHENMFWYRQDPGLGLRLIYFSYDVKMKEKGDIPEGYSVSREKKERFSLILESASTNQTSMYLCASSFGGTYEQYFGPGTRLTVT.

This chain joins TRBV14 and TRBJ2-7, with D possibly being TRBD1 (5 bases). Germline-derived CDR1 and CDR2 are SGHDN and FVKESK. Trimming left V 1 base short and J 8 bases short, with 9 bases between. CDR3 size: 12 residues. CDR3 sequence (DNA): TGTGCCAGCAGCCAAGGACAGCTACAGCAGTACTTC. Its translation: CASSQGQLQQYF.

V is TRBV13 and J is TRBJ2-4; D unclear. CDR3 size: 14 residues. The V end was cut by 2 bases, the J end by 2 bases, with 7 bases between. CDR1 and CDR2 (germline): PRHDT, FYEKMQ (reference sequence). CDR3 sequence (DNA): TGTGCCAGCAGCTTAAGAGCTTCCAAAAACATTCAGTACTTC. Its translation: CASSLRASKNIQYF.

The chain joins TRBV28 to TRBJ1-5, with D possibly TRBD1 on 6 matching bases. The CDR3 covers 15 residues. CDR1 and CDR2 (germline): MDHEN, SYDVKM. The ends were cut back, 2 bases at V and 11 bases at J, with 19 bases in the middle. In DNA, the CDR3 is TGTGCCAGCAGTTTACCGGGACACAAAGGACGGGCCCAGCATTTT. It specifies CASSLPGHKGRAQHF.

The chain recombines TRBV5-4 with TRBJ2-5; 7 bases agree with TRBD2. J lost 4 bases, V lost 1 base, and 7 bases had no gene match. There are 15 residues in the CDR3. The germline gives CDR1 SGHNT, CDR2 YYREEE (reference sequence). For the CDR3, the DNA is TGTGCCAGCAGCTTGCGCGGGAGCGGGTCAGAGACCCAGTACTTC. As protein: CASSLRGSGSETQYF.

This chain uses TRBV19 with TRBJ2-7, with 12 bases fitting TRBD1. The CDR3 is 15 amino acids. The V segment lost 6 bases and the J segment 4 bases; nucleotides outside the gene matches: 7. The germline V gene encodes CDR1 LNHDA and CDR2 SQIVND (reference sequence). In DNA, the CDR3 is TGTGCCAGTAGAGACCGGGACAGGGGGCCATACGAGCAGTACTTC. Its translation is CASRDRDRGPYEQYF.

The V and J genes are TRBV14 and TRBJ1-1; D is perhaps TRBD1 (5 bases). The CDR3 spans 13 residues. Germline V gives CDR1 SGHDN, CDR2 FVKESK. Trimming removed 2 bases from V and 3 bases from J, with 7 bases in between. CDR3 DNA sequence: TGTGCCAGCAGCCAACAGGGTTACACTGAAGCTTTCTTT. Its protein is CASSQQGYTEAFF.

The chain couples TRBV18 to TRBJ1-5; 9 nucleotides agree with TRBD1. This CDR3 is built from 16 residues. Germline CDR1 and CDR2: KGHSH and LQKENI. J gave up 4 bases and V 3 bases, and 7 bases lay outside the gene matches. The CDR3: CASSPVPGQGNQPQHF. DNA for the CDR3: TGTGCCAGCTCACCGGTCCCGGGACAGGGAAATCAGCCCCAGCATTTT. Based on the CDR3 plus reference TRBV18 and TRBJ1-5, the full variable domain is NAGVMQNPRHLVRRRGQEARLRCSPMKGHSHVYWYRQLPEEGLKFMVYLQKENIIDESGMPKERFSAEFPKEGPSILRIQQVVRGDSAAYFCASSPVPGQGNQPQHFGDGTRLSIL.

The chain links TRBV4-3 to TRBJ2-1; a possible D gene is TRBD2 (6 bases). V dropped 3 bases and J dropped 4 bases, with 16 bases sitting between them. The CDR3 totals 16 residues. Germline V CDR1 and CDR2: LGHNA, YSLEER. CDR3 residues: CASSQRTWGVYNEQFF. The CDR3 nucleotides are TGCGCCAGCAGCCAGAGGACGTGGGGGGTATACAATGAGCAGTTCTTC.

This chain's CDR3 is CSAQRDEQFF. Here the CDR3 DNA reads TGCAGTGCTCAGCGGGATGAGCAGTTCTTC. The chain combines TRBV20-1 with TRBJ2-1, with D possibly matching TRBD2 (6 bases). V gave up 5 bases and J gave up 8 bases, with 7 bases separating them. CDR1 and CDR2 from the germline V gene are DFQATT and SNEGSKA (reference sequence). The CDR3 is made up of 10 amino acids.

As for this clone: The junction shows a germline mismatch at one end, possibly a read error. The V call is TRBV4-3, the J call TRBJ1-2, with TRBD1 matching over 7 bases. Germline V lookup: CDR1 LGHNA, CDR2 YSLEER. This CDR3 has 15 amino acids. The CDR3 spells CASSRTDRTTYGYPF. Written as DNA, the CDR3 is TGCGCCAGCAGCCGAACGGACAGGACGACCTATGGCTACCCCTTC.

The chain recombines TRBV7-8 with TRBJ2-5, with 7 bases aligning to TRBD1. CDR1 and CDR2 (germline): SGHVS, FQNEAQ. The trim removed 5 bases at V and 5 bases at J, leaving 11 bases unmatched. This CDR3 contains 15 residues. The CDR3: CASSIPGQPRETQYF. The CDR3 region has the DNA TGTGCCAGCAGCATACCGGGACAGCCGAGGGAGACCCAGTACTTC.

The chain carries TRBV4-2 and TRBJ2-7; 11 bases align to TRBD2. CDR1 and CDR2 (germline): LGHNA, YNFKEQ. V was clipped by 2 bases and J by 5 bases; unmatched bases: 8. The length of the CDR3 is 16 residues. CDR3 bases: TGTGCCAGCAGCCAATCCGTAGCGGGAGGGTGGAACGAGCAGTACTTC. Protein product: CASSQSVAGGWNEQYF.